This TCR beta chain was recorded in a study of blood T cell repertoires in COVID-19. About the research overall: Sources were T cells, B-cell-depleted T cells, or PBMCs; the material itself was cDNA or gDNA.

Produced via immunoSEQ multiplex PCR; TCRdb's table is partial and in-frame only. The table records hundreds of thousands of clones, 70% to 90% of them present only once. This clonotype originated in a woman aged 30 to 39 with active or convalescent COVID-19. Sequencing was carried out using peripheral blood.

CDR3 sequence reads: CASSQDGIMNTEAFF. CDR3 nucleotide sequence: TGTGCCAGCAGTCAGGACGGGATCATGAACACTGAAGCTTTCTTT. The chain couples TRBV6-5 to TRBJ1-1; D gene ambiguous. V shed 5 bases and J shed 0 bases, with 13 bases lying between them. Germline V CDR1 and CDR2: MNHEY, SVGAGI. This CDR3 has 15 residues.